The 27 T cell receptor beta chains listed next were all sequenced from one sample in a study of T-cell memory formation after mild COVID-19. TCRdb reprocessed the 5' RACE reads via MiXCR and lists one record per CDR3 protein. The table includes 92,000 or so distinct CDR3 sequences, about 15% detected once. Sequencing input: PBMCs or a T cell subset sorted from them (not recorded which). These receptors came from a young man who had mild COVID-19 (a few samples of this study predate the infection). Cell type and time point are not known.

The rearrangement joins TRBV7-2 to TRBJ1-1, with unresolved D. The germline V and J ends were trimmed by 1 base and 6 bases, with 9 bases remaining between them. CDR1 SGHTA and CDR2 FQGNSA come from the germline V gene. There are 13 residues in the CDR3. The CDR3 region has the DNA TGTGCCAGCAGCTTAGGGATGGGCGCTGAAGCTTTCTTT. Translation: CASSLGMGAEAFF.

The chain couples TRBV29-1 to TRBJ2-1, with 12 nucleotides matching TRBD2. Unmatched junction bases numbered 0, after V lost 4 bases and J lost 5 bases. Per the germline V gene, CDR1 is SQVTM and CDR2 is ANQGSEA. The CDR3 is 13 amino acids. CDR3 sequence (DNA): TGCAGCGTTGGACTAGCGGGGGACAATGAGCAGTTCTTC. This gives the protein CSVGLAGDNEQFF.

The genes are TRBV20-1 and TRBJ2-7; D gene uncertain. With 2 bases removed from V and 0 bases from J, the gap between germline ends came to 8 bases. This CDR3 region has 13 residues. Germline CDR1 and CDR2: DFQATT and SNEGSKA (reference sequence). The CDR3: CSARSPSSYEQYF. The CDR3 nucleotides read TGCAGTGCTAGAAGTCCTAGCTCCTACGAGCAGTACTTC.

This clonotype has just a few counts. V gene TRBV4-1 combines with J gene TRBJ2-7, with 8 bases that match TRBD1. V trimming: 4 bases; J trimming: 5 bases; junction bases outside the gene matches: 10. The CDR3 sequence is 15 residues long. Germline V gene lookup returns CDR1 MGHRA and CDR2 YSYEKL. The CDR3 loop is CASSRDRSPANEQYF. The DNA for the CDR3 is TGCGCCAGCAGCCGGGACAGGTCGCCCGCGAACGAGCAGTACTTC.

The V call is TRBV20-1, the J call TRBJ1-5, with 7 nucleotides matching TRBD1. After removal of 4 bases from V and 1 base from J, the junction contained 10 bases not matched to a gene. The CDR3 has 16 residues. In germline, CDR1 is DFQATT, CDR2 SNEGSKA (reference sequence). As DNA, the CDR3 is TGCAGTGCTAACGACAGGGAGTTTCCGAGCAATCAGCCCCAGCATTTT. Translated, it gives CSANDREFPSNQPQHF.

The V and J genes are TRBV11-2 and TRBJ2-7; TRBD1 matches 8 bases. The CDR3 totals 15 residues. Germline V gene sequence: CDR1 SGHAT, CDR2 FQNNGV. V trimming: 5 bases; J trimming: 5 bases; junction bases outside the gene matches: 11. CDR3 region: CASSPGVRGLHEQYV. In nucleotides, the CDR3 is TGTGCCAGCAGCCCTGGGGTCAGGGGGCTCCACGAGCAGTACGTC.

This chain links TRBV9 with TRBJ1-6, with D possibly being TRBD1 (5 bases). The CDR3 runs 14 residues. V lost 7 bases, J lost 7 bases, and 15 bases lay in between. Germline V gene data show CDR1 as SGDLS and CDR2 as YYNGEE. CDR3 in amino acids: CASSRDGENSPLHF. As DNA, the CDR3 is TGTGCCAGCTCCCGGGACGGGGAGAATTCACCCCTCCACTTT.

This clonotype has ten or more counts. The chain combines TRBV5-6 with TRBJ1-1, with D hard to call. The V end was cut by 0 bases, the J end by 0 bases, with 9 bases between. Per the germline V gene, CDR1 is SGHDT and CDR2 is YYEEEE. The CDR3 runs to 15 residues. The CDR3 nucleotides are TGTGCCAGCAGCTTGGCGTATGGTTTGAACACTGAAGCTTTCTTT. It is translated as CASSLAYGLNTEAFF. Complete variable domain (other parts from reference TRBV5-6 and TRBJ1-1): DAGVTQSPTHLIKTRGQQVTLRCSPKSGHDTVSWYQQALGQGPQFIFQYYEEEERQRGNFPDRFSGHQFPNYSSELNVNALLLGDSALYLCASSLAYGLNTEAFFGQGTRLTVV.

This clonotype was recorded a few times. The rearrangement links TRBV29-1 to TRBJ2-3; 9 bases line up with TRBD2. The germline V gene has CDR1 SQVTM and CDR2 ANQGSEA. Trimming cost V 4 bases and J 0 bases; bases outside gene matches: 5. The CDR3 loop spans 15 amino acids. CDR3 residues: CSVVPSGVSTDTQYF. The CDR3 DNA sequence: TGCAGCGTTGTGCCTAGCGGGGTTAGCACAGATACGCAGTATTTT.

V and J are TRBV4-1 and TRBJ2-1; 10 bases are a match to TRBD2. In germline, CDR1 is MGHRA, CDR2 YSYEKL. The V gene end was trimmed by 4 bases and the J gene end by 4 bases; junction bases not matched to a gene: 7. This CDR3 is built from 16 residues. The CDR3 here is CASSLRAGGDYNEQFF. CDR3 DNA sequence: TGCGCCAGCAGCCTCCGAGCGGGGGGGGATTACAATGAGCAGTTCTTC.

This rearrangement joins TRBV6-1 to TRBJ1-4, with D possibly being TRBD1 (6 bases). Germline V CDR1 and CDR2: MNHNS, SASEGT. Trimming left V 7 bases short and J 6 bases short, with 18 bases between. The CDR3 has 15 amino acids. This CDR3 is CASNPGGGPYEKLFF. CDR3 DNA sequence: TGTGCCAGCAACCCCGGAGGGGGACCCTATGAAAAACTGTTTTTT.

The V gene is TRBV7-2, the J gene TRBJ2-2; 8 bases line up with TRBD1. CDR3 length equals 15 residues. V gave up 5 bases and J gave up 3 bases; unmatched junction bases: 5. Germline loops: CDR1 SGHTA, CDR2 FQGNSA. CDR3 amino acids: CASSVGQGYTGELFF. The CDR3 DNA reads TGTGCCAGCAGCGTAGGACAGGGATACACCGGGGAGCTGTTTTTT.

V gene TRBV27 combines with J gene TRBJ1-6; D remains ambiguous. The CDR3 spans 14 residues. Trimming removed 10 bases from V and 9 bases from J, with 19 bases in between. Germline assignment: CDR1 MNHEY and CDR2 SMNVEV (reference sequence). CDR3 DNA: TGTGCCACCGGAAGGACGGATTTGGGTTCACCCCTCCACTTT. The encoded protein is CATGRTDLGSPLHF.

The gene calls are TRBV7-3 and TRBJ2-3; no reliable D call. This CDR3 spans 16 amino acids. Trimming removed 1 base from V and 0 bases from J, with 11 bases in between. The germline gives CDR1 SGHTA, CDR2 FQGTGA. CDR3 sequence reads: CASSLNAGESTDTQYF. The CDR3 DNA sequence: TGTGCCAGCAGCTTAAATGCAGGCGAAAGCACAGATACGCAGTATTTT.

This clonotype was counted between two and nine times. The chain combines TRBV9 with TRBJ2-3; 8 bases map to TRBD2. Trimming removed 2 bases from V and 8 bases from J; junction bases left unmatched: 10. CDR3 length equals 15 residues. CDR1 and CDR2 (germline): SGDLS, YYNGEE. The CDR3 DNA follows: TGTGCCAGCAGCGTGGCCGGGAGGGTCAGTGCTACGCAGTATTTT. Translated: CASSVAGRVSATQYF.

The chain combines TRBV2 with TRBJ1-4; maybe TRBD1 (5 bases). Deletions cut 3 bases from V and 7 bases from J, with 12 bases between. This CDR3 is built from 14 residues. Germline CDR1 reads SNHLY; CDR2 reads FYNNEI. DNA of the CDR3: TGTGCCAGCAGTGAGGGACGGGGCCTTGAAAAACTGTTTTTT. Encoded protein: CASSEGRGLEKLFF.

The gene calls are TRBV6-2 or TRBV6-3 and TRBJ2-7; TRBD1 matches at 11 bases. This CDR3 contains 22 residues. V gave up 0 bases and J gave up 4 bases; unmatched junction bases: 23. Germline CDR1 and CDR2: MNHEY and SVGEGT. CDR3: CASSYSALEAPVPGQGVYEQYV. CDR3 in DNA: TGTGCCAGCAGTTACTCGGCTCTTGAGGCACCGGTGCCGGGACAGGGGGTATACGAGCAGTACGTC.

The V and J genes are TRBV27 and TRBJ2-1, with 9 bases that match TRBD1. The length of the CDR3 is 14 residues. Trimming cost V 6 bases and J 8 bases; bases outside gene matches: 8. Germline loops: CDR1 MNHEY, CDR2 SMNVEV (reference sequence). As DNA, the CDR3 is TGTGCCAGCAGACCCCCGGGACAGGGCGATGAGCAGTTCTTC. It specifies CASRPPGQGDEQFF.

This clonotype has a handful of counts. The V call is TRBV20-1, the J call TRBJ2-2, with D unresolved. In germline, CDR1 is DFQATT, CDR2 SNEGSKA (reference sequence). V gave up 6 bases and J gave up 0 bases, with 8 bases separating them. This CDR3 contains 13 residues. The chain's CDR3 is CSARAANTGELFF. The CDR3 DNA is TGCAGTGCAAGGGCAGCGAACACCGGGGAGCTGTTTTTT.

This clonotype was seen only a few times. This chain joins TRBV4-3 and TRBJ2-3, with TRBD2 identical over 8 bases. CDR3 length: 15 amino acids. Per the germline V gene, CDR1 is LGHNA and CDR2 is YSLEER. Trimming took 3 bases from V and 2 from J; bases not matched to a gene: 4. In DNA, the CDR3 is TGCGCCAGCAGCCAGATAGCGGGGCACACAGATACGCAGTATTTT. Translated, it gives CASSQIAGHTDTQYF.

The chain has TRBV15 and TRBJ1-2, with D perhaps matching TRBD1 (6 bases). Trimming left V 4 bases short and J 3 bases short, with 18 bases between. Germline V gives CDR1 LNHNV, CDR2 YYDKDF (reference sequence). There are 16 residues in the CDR3. In DNA, the CDR3 is TGTGCCACCAGCACCCGGACAGTAAACATCGACTATGGCTACACCTTC. Translating it yields CATSTRTVNIDYGYTF.

The V gene is TRBV7-9, the J gene TRBJ1-3, with 9 bases that match TRBD1. CDR3 size: 14 residues. V lost 4 bases and J lost 6; bases outside the gene matches: 4. Looked up from germline, CDR1 is SEHNR and CDR2 is FQNEAQ (reference sequence). The CDR3, as DNA: TGTGCCAGCAGCTCCCGGGACAGGGTAAACACCATATATTTT. Protein: CASSSRDRVNTIYF.

The chain couples TRBV19 to TRBJ2-2; weak D call: TRBD1 (5 bases). Trimming cost V 7 bases and J 1 base, with 7 bases left between them. The CDR3 runs to 13 residues. Per the germline V gene, CDR1 is LNHDA and CDR2 is SQIVND (reference sequence). In DNA form, the CDR3 reads TGTGCCAGTAACAGGAGGAACACCGGGGAGCTGTTTTTT. Amino acids: CASNRRNTGELFF.

CDR3 residues: CASSDPTDYSSGANVLTF. DNA of the CDR3: TGCGCCAGCAGCGACCCGACAGATTACAGCTCTGGGGCCAACGTCCTGACTTTC. This chain joins TRBV5-1 and TRBJ2-6; D is possibly TRBD1 (5 bases). Germline V gene sequence: CDR1 SGHRS, CDR2 YFSETQ. V shed 4 bases and J shed 0 bases, with 17 bases lying between them. This CDR3 has 18 amino acids.

The chain recombines TRBV6-6 with TRBJ2-3, with D maybe TRBD1 (5 bases). Trimming left V 3 bases short and J 10 bases short, with 11 bases between. Germline loops: CDR1 MNHNY, CDR2 SVGAGI (reference sequence). This CDR3 spans 12 amino acids. The CDR3 sequence: CASSYRGRPQYF. As DNA, the CDR3 is TGTGCCAGCAGTTATAGGGGAAGGCCGCAGTATTTT.

The V call is TRBV12-3 or TRBV12-4, the J call TRBJ2-2; 10 positions agree with TRBD2. Losses at the gene ends were 5 bases for V and 1 base for J; bases not matched to a gene: 10. The CDR3 sequence is 18 residues long. CDR3 DNA: TGTGCCAGCAGTCACTCTCTAGCGGGGGCCCTGAACACCGGGGAGCTGTTTTTT. Its translation: CASSHSLAGALNTGELFF.

In the case of this clonotype: Germline is not matched at one junction end, which may reflect a read error. The chain has TRBV11-2 and TRBJ2-7; 7 nucleotides align to TRBD1. Per the germline V gene, CDR1 is SGHAT and CDR2 is FQNNGV. The length of the CDR3 is 18 residues. The CDR3 here is CASNLFPETGTDHYEQYF. Here the CDR3 DNA reads TGTGCCAGCAACTTATTCCCCGAGACCGGGACAGATCACTACGAGCAGTACTTC.